This is a list of T cell receptor beta chains from one sample in a study of T cell responses to AZD1222 COVID-19 vaccine. The assay was immunoSEQ multiplex PCR, and TCRdb's table has in-frame clones only and misses some. This table holds roughly 150,000 clones, around 90% found once. The sample here was peripheral blood, taken on day 0 of AZD1222 vaccination. These receptors all come from an adult in good health. CDR3s include the opening cysteine and the closing phenylalanine or tryptophan. Fields, in order: CDR3 length, clone size, D gene, V gene, J gene, CDR3 DNA, CDR3 protein. The D gene is left open where the match is weak. Clone sizes are given selectively: once, few, many, or a class where the clone is expanded.

CDR3 length: 16; clone size: once; D gene: -; V gene: TRBV5-1; J gene: TRBJ1-2; CDR3 DNA: TGCGCCAGCAGCCCCACGGTCGACATGTCTAACTATGGCTACACCTTC; CDR3 protein: CASSPTVDMSNYGYTF
CDR3 length: 14; clone size: -; D gene: TRBD2; V gene: TRBV11-2; J gene: TRBJ2-5; CDR3 DNA: TGTGCCAGCAGCTTAGGGGTGGGAGGGGAGACCCAGTACTTC; CDR3 protein: CASSLGVGGETQYF
CDR3 length: 14; clone size: -; D gene: -; V gene: TRBV28; J gene: TRBJ2-1; CDR3 DNA: TGTGCCAGCAGTTTTCAGGGGGGGGACAATGAGCAGTTCTTC; CDR3 protein: CASSFQGGDNEQFF
CDR3 length: 12; clone size: -; D gene: -; V gene: TRBV2; J gene: TRBJ1-2; CDR3 DNA: TGTGCCAGCAGTGAACCCCCTTATGGCTACACCTTC; CDR3 protein: CASSEPPYGYTF
CDR3 length: 15; clone size: -; D gene: -; V gene: TRBV5-1; J gene: TRBJ2-3; CDR3 DNA: TGCGCCAGCAGTCCCGCCGTTCCTAGCACAGATACGCAGTATTTT; CDR3 protein: CASSPAVPSTDTQYF
CDR3 length: 14; clone size: -; D gene: TRBD1; V gene: TRBV30; J gene: TRBJ1-2; CDR3 DNA: TGTGCCTGGAGAACAGGACAGGGAAACTATGGCTACACCTTC; CDR3 protein: CAWRTGQGNYGYTF
CDR3 length: 16; clone size: -; D gene: -; V gene: TRBV7-2; J gene: TRBJ2-2; CDR3 DNA: TGTGCCAGCAGCTTAAGCCCCCCGGCGAACACCGGGGAGCTGTTTTTT; CDR3 protein: CASSLSPPANTGELFF
CDR3 length: 13; clone size: -; D gene: -; V gene: TRBV30; J gene: TRBJ1-5; CDR3 DNA: TGTGCCTGGAGTGTACTGGGTGATCAGCCCCAGCATTTT; CDR3 protein: CAWSVLGDQPQHF
CDR3 length: 14; clone size: -; D gene: -; V gene: TRBV19; J gene: TRBJ2-5; CDR3 DNA: TGTGCCAGTAGTGCGCAAGGGAGCCAAGAGACCCAGTACTTC; CDR3 protein: CASSAQGSQETQYF
CDR3 length: 16; clone size: -; D gene: -; V gene: TRBV27; J gene: TRBJ2-1; CDR3 DNA: TGTGCCAGCAGTTTAGGAGGGAGGAGCTCCTACAATGAGCAGTTCTTC; CDR3 protein: CASSLGGRSSYNEQFF
CDR3 length: 15; clone size: -; D gene: -; V gene: TRBV4-3; J gene: TRBJ1-4; CDR3 DNA: TGCGCCAGCAGCCAAGGGTCGGCCACAAATGAAAAACTGTTTTTT; CDR3 protein: CASSQGSATNEKLFF
CDR3 length: 13; clone size: -; D gene: -; V gene: TRBV3-1/TRBV3-2; J gene: TRBJ1-5; CDR3 DNA: TGTGCCAGCAGCCAAGTCAGCAATCAGCCCCAGCATTTT; CDR3 protein: CASSQVSNQPQHF
CDR3 length: 15; clone size: -; D gene: -; V gene: TRBV3-1/TRBV3-2; J gene: TRBJ1-2; CDR3 DNA: TGTGCCAGCAGCCAAGATGTCCAGGGCGGATTCGGCTACACCTTC; CDR3 protein: CASSQDVQGGFGYTF
CDR3 length: 14; clone size: -; D gene: TRBD1; V gene: TRBV9; J gene: TRBJ1-2; CDR3 DNA: TGTGCCAGCAGCGCACCCACCCCTTCAGGGGGCATAACCTTC; CDR3 protein: CASSAPTPSGGITF
CDR3 length: 15; clone size: -; D gene: -; V gene: TRBV5-1; J gene: TRBJ1-6; CDR3 DNA: TGCGCCAGCAGCCCGGAGGGGGGGTCGAATTCACCCCTCCACTTT; CDR3 protein: CASSPEGGSNSPLHF
CDR3 length: 13; clone size: once; D gene: -; V gene: TRBV30; J gene: TRBJ1-1; CDR3 DNA: TGTGCCTGGAGTCCCCGGTGGGACACTGAAGCTTTCTTT; CDR3 protein: CAWSPRWDTEAFF
CDR3 length: 14; clone size: -; D gene: TRBD1; V gene: TRBV30; J gene: TRBJ1-5; CDR3 DNA: TGTGCCTGGGGGGCTCAGGGGGGCGGTCAGCCCCAGCATTTT; CDR3 protein: CAWGAQGGGQPQHF